Following are 24 T cell receptor beta chains from one sample sequenced in a study of shared clonotypes between healthy human individuals. It was CD45RO-negative cells, positively selected for CCR7, that made up naive CD8 cells, with terminally differentiated effector memory CD45RA+ cells excluded. Generated by immunoSEQ multiplex PCR, the TCRdb table keeps only in-frame clones and is missing some. The sample shows roughly 810,000 clones, about 96% of them seen only once. Sequenced input: naive CD8+ T cells sorted from blood. The receptor source for this set is a young man in good health.

V gene TRBV4-1 combines with J gene TRBJ2-1; no firm D call. Germline V gene sequence: CDR1 MGHRA, CDR2 YSYEKL. This CDR3 region has 15 residues. Trimming pared 0 bases from V and 3 bases from J, leaving 9 bases between. The CDR3 is CASSQDSPGYNEQFF. DNA of the CDR3: TGCGCCAGCAGCCAAGATTCCCCAGGCTACAATGAGCAGTTCTTC.

The gene calls are TRBV29-1 and TRBJ2-7; 11 bases agree with TRBD2. The CDR3 has 13 residues. Trimming cost V 7 bases and J 2 bases; bases outside gene matches: 4. The germline CDR1 and CDR2 sequences are SQVTM and ANQGSEA. The chain's CDR3 is CSEGTSGPYEQYF. CDR3 bases: TGCAGCGAAGGGACTAGCGGACCCTACGAGCAGTACTTC.

The chain links TRBV6-5 to TRBJ2-1, with 10 bases that match TRBD2. V trimming: 6 bases; J trimming: 7 bases; junction bases outside the gene matches: 9. Germline CDR1 MNHEY, CDR2 SVGAGI. The CDR3 has 15 amino acids. The CDR3 sequence: CASSPSGGPPNEQFF. CDR3 nucleotides: TGTGCCAGCAGCCCTAGCGGGGGCCCCCCTAATGAGCAGTTCTTC.

The chain uses TRBV7-2 and TRBJ2-7; D is perhaps TRBD1 or TRBD2 (8 bases each). This CDR3 is 13 amino acids long. CDR1 is SGHTA, CDR2 FQGNSA, per germline. V lost 10 bases and J lost 3, with 16 bases in between. DNA for the CDR3: TGTGCCACCGGGGGGGACAGGTACTACGAGCAGTACTTC. Translated, it gives CATGGDRYYEQYF.

This clone showed up just once. The chain has TRBV7-9 and TRBJ2-4; D possibly corresponds to TRBD1 (5 bases). This CDR3 spans 16 amino acids. CDR1 and CDR2 from the germline V gene are SEHNR and FQNEAQ (reference sequence). V lost 6 bases, J lost 0 bases, and 15 bases lay in between. CDR3 loop: CASSSGIGVAKNIQYF. The CDR3 nucleotides read TGTGCCAGCAGTTCAGGGATAGGCGTAGCCAAAAACATTCAGTACTTC.

The chain joins TRBV6-4 to TRBJ2-1; D gene ambiguous. The V end lost 4 bases, the J end lost 5 bases, and 6 bases lay between the germline ends. Germline CDR1 reads MRHNA; CDR2 reads SNTAGT. The CDR3 has 12 residues. The CDR3, as DNA: TGTGCCAGCAGTGGGCGGAACAATGAGCAGTTCTTC. This encodes CASSGRNNEQFF.

This chain links TRBV6-1 with TRBJ1-1; TRBD1 might be the D (5 bases). This CDR3 contains 13 residues. Between the trimmed V and J ends, which lost 4 bases and 11 bases, there was a span of 17 bases. Looked up from germline, CDR1 is MNHNS and CDR2 is SASEGT. DNA for the CDR3: TGTGCCAGCAGTGGGACAAGTGGGCCCGTGGCTTTCTTT. Translating gives CASSGTSGPVAFF.

The chain links TRBV10-3 to TRBJ2-1; possibly TRBD2 for D (5 bases). V was cut by 3 bases and J by 8 bases, with 11 bases left in between. Germline CDR1 reads ENHRY; CDR2 reads SYGVKD. The CDR3 has 13 residues. The CDR3 is CAISDVGSYEQFF. In DNA, the CDR3 is TGTGCCATCAGTGACGTGGGGAGTTATGAGCAGTTCTTC.

The V gene is TRBV7-9, the J gene TRBJ2-2; a weak D match, TRBD2 (5 bases). The germline CDR1 and CDR2 sequences are SEHNR and FQNEAQ (reference sequence). This CDR3 comprises 14 residues. Between the trimmed V and J ends, which lost 10 bases and 10 bases, there was a span of 22 bases. The CDR3 region has the DNA TGTGCCAACGCATATGAGGGCCCCGAGGAGGAGCTGTTTTTT. Translating it yields CANAYEGPEEELFF. The full variable domain, with the rest looked up from reference TRBV7-9 and TRBJ2-2, is DTGVSQNPRHKITKRGQNVTFRCDPISEHNRLYWYRQTLGQGPEFLTYFQNEAQLEKSRLLSDRFSAERPKGSFSTLEIQRTEQGDSAMYLCANAYEGPEEELFFGEGSRLTVL.

The V call is TRBV5-1, the J call TRBJ2-7; D unclear. The CDR3 covers 17 residues. The V end was cut by 2 bases, the J end by 1 base, with 19 bases between. Germline V gene sequence: CDR1 SGHRS, CDR2 YFSETQ. CDR3 protein: CASSLYYSWVRSYEQYF. CDR3 coding DNA: TGCGCCAGCAGCTTATACTACAGTTGGGTCCGATCCTACGAGCAGTACTTC.

The chain carries TRBV4-1 and TRBJ1-5; D uncertain. V lost 0 bases to trimming and J lost 4 bases, with 10 bases between them. The CDR3 runs to 15 residues. CDR1 is MGHRA and CDR2 is YSYEKL in the germline V gene. In DNA form, the CDR3 reads TGCGCCAGCAGCCAAGATCTGGGTCAGAATCAGCCCCAGCATTTT. Its translation: CASSQDLGQNQPQHF.

The chain carries TRBV28 and TRBJ2-7; 8 nucleotides agree with TRBD1. Germline values: CDR1 MDHEN, CDR2 SYDVKM. Trimming at V came to 8 bases and at J to 6 bases, leaving 9 bases not matched to a gene. CDR3 length: 13 residues. CDR3 protein: CASRQTGVVEQYF. The DNA for the CDR3 is TGTGCCAGCCGTCAGACAGGGGTCGTCGAGCAGTACTTC.

The chain couples TRBV27 to TRBJ2-7; 12 positions match TRBD2. The CDR3 is 15 amino acids. V lost 6 bases, J lost 2 bases, and 5 bases stayed unmatched. Germline loops: CDR1 MNHEY, CDR2 SMNVEV (reference sequence). In DNA form, the CDR3 reads TGTGCCAGCAGCCTGAGGACTAGCGGGGCCTACGAGCAGTACTTC. Its protein product is CASSLRTSGAYEQYF.

The rearrangement uses TRBV5-1 and TRBJ2-1; possibly TRBD1 or TRBD2 for D (7 bases each). The CDR3 length is 14 residues. The V end was cut by 4 bases, the J end by 6 bases, with 14 bases between. Germline lookup yields CDR1 SGHRS and CDR2 YFSETQ. Here the CDR3 reads CASSSGTEINEQFF. The CDR3 coding sequence is TGCGCCAGCAGCAGCGGGACAGAGATCAATGAGCAGTTCTTC.

This chain uses TRBV28 with TRBJ2-7; D possibly corresponds to TRBD2 (5 bases). The CDR3 extends over 16 amino acids. V lost 4 bases, J lost 7 bases, and 23 bases lay in between. CDR1 MDHEN and CDR2 SYDVKM come from the germline V gene. CDR3 bases: TGTGCCAGCAGTTACCCCGTGGGCGGGTGGTTAGGGGAGCAGTACTTC. It is translated as CASSYPVGGWLGEQYF. The full variable domain, with the rest looked up from reference TRBV28 and TRBJ2-7, is DVKVTQSSRYLVKRTGEKVFLECVQDMDHENMFWYRQDPGLGLRLIYFSYDVKMKEKGDIPEGYSVSREKKERFSLILESASTNQTSMYLCASSYPVGGWLGEQYFGPGTRLTVT.

The rearrangement joins TRBV16 to TRBJ2-1; D not resolved. Germline CDR1 is KGHSY and CDR2 is FQNENV. The CDR3 covers 12 residues. V dropped 0 bases and J dropped 9 bases, with 6 bases sitting between them. CDR3 nucleotide sequence: TGTGCCAGCAGCCAATCGTGGCCTGAGCAGTTCTTC. Translating it yields CASSQSWPEQFF.

The J gene is TRBJ2-7, the V gene TRBV11-1; unclear D gene. V was trimmed by 3 bases and J by 0 bases, leaving 15 bases between them. CDR3 length equals 16 residues. The germline V gene encodes CDR1 SGHAT and CDR2 FQDESV (reference sequence). The CDR3: CASSLETSTVSYEQYF. The CDR3 DNA sequence: TGTGCCAGCAGCTTGGAAACTTCCACAGTCTCCTACGAGCAGTACTTC.

The chain couples TRBV5-1 to TRBJ2-2; D is undetermined. Germline values: CDR1 SGHRS, CDR2 YFSETQ. Trimming shortened V by 2 bases and J by 2 bases, and 4 bases separated the two germline ends. The CDR3 length is 13 residues. The CDR3 sequence is CASSFDNTGELFF. The CDR3 DNA is TGCGCCAGCAGCTTCGACAACACCGGGGAGCTGTTTTTT.

The rearrangement links TRBV2 to TRBJ1-5, with TRBD1 as a possible D gene (5 bases). The CDR3 runs to 14 residues. CDR1 SNHLY and CDR2 FYNNEI come from the germline V gene. Trimming stripped 6 bases from V and 7 bases from J, with 16 bases between. DNA of the CDR3: TGTGCCAGCAGGAAAGACGGTGGGGGACAGCCCCAGCATTTT. This translates into CASRKDGGGQPQHF.

In nucleotides, the CDR3 is TGTGCCAGCATCACGACGACTAGCGGCGAAAACTACAATGAGCAGTTCTTC. The encoded protein is CASITTTSGENYNEQFF. The rearrangement joins TRBV28 to TRBJ2-1; 9 nucleotides align to TRBD2. Germline V lookup: CDR1 MDHEN, CDR2 SYDVKM. This CDR3 comprises 17 residues. V lost 7 bases and J lost 3; bases outside the gene matches: 13. Variable domain in full (rest from reference TRBV28 and TRBJ2-1): DVKVTQSSRYLVKRTGEKVFLECVQDMDHENMFWYRQDPGLGLRLIYFSYDVKMKEKGDIPEGYSVSREKKERFSLILESASTNQTSMYLCASITTTSGENYNEQFFGPGTRLTVL.

The chain carries TRBV6-1 and TRBJ2-7; 8 nucleotides match TRBD2. There are 16 residues in the CDR3. In germline, CDR1 is MNHNS, CDR2 SASEGT. V shed 4 bases, J shed 0 bases, and the junction held 8 bases outside the gene matches. CDR3 DNA: TGTGCCAGCAGTGTGGTCTGGAGCGGGAGCTCCTACGAGCAGTACTTC. Encoded protein: CASSVVWSGSSYEQYF.

The chain uses TRBV7-9 and TRBJ2-2; possibly TRBD1 or TRBD2 for D (6 bases each). From germline, CDR1 is SEHNR and CDR2 FQNEAQ (reference sequence). Trimming stripped 5 bases from V and 6 bases from J, with 22 bases between. This CDR3 spans 17 amino acids. The CDR3 DNA follows: TGTGCCAGCAGCCCTAGGGGGACCCCGGGGGTCTCCGGGGAGCTGTTTTTT. Translation gives CASSPRGTPGVSGELFF. Based on the CDR3 plus reference TRBV7-9 and TRBJ2-2, the full variable domain is DTGVSQNPRHKITKRGQNVTFRCDPISEHNRLYWYRQTLGQGPEFLTYFQNEAQLEKSRLLSDRFSAERPKGSFSTLEIQRTEQGDSAMYLCASSPRGTPGVSGELFFGEGSRLTVL.

The chain recombines TRBV13 with TRBJ2-7; D might be TRBD2 (5 bases). The CDR3 runs to 16 residues. Trimming took 0 bases from V and 0 from J, leaving 12 bases between them. Germline CDR1 is PRHDT and CDR2 is FYEKMQ (reference sequence). The CDR3 here is CASSLGLSGSSYEQYF. CDR3 nucleotides: TGTGCCAGCAGCTTAGGCCTTTCGGGGAGCTCCTACGAGCAGTACTTC.

This clone was counted once. The chain is built from TRBV27 and TRBJ2-7; D is uncertain. V lost 3 bases to trimming and J lost 4 bases, with 7 bases between them. CDR3 length equals 12 residues. The V gene's germline CDR1 is MNHEY and CDR2 SMNVEV (reference sequence). CDR3 sequence: CASSFKGYEQYF. CDR3 sequence (DNA): TGTGCCAGCAGTTTCAAGGGTTACGAGCAGTACTTC.